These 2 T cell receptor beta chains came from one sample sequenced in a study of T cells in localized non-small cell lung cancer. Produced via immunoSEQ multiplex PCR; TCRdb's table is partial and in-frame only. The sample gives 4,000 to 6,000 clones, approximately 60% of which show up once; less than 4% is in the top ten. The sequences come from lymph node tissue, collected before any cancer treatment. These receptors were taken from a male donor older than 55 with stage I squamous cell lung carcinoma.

DNA of the CDR3: TGTGCCAGCAGCGGGACAGGGGCGAACACTGAAGCTTTCTTT. It yields the protein CASSGTGANTEAFF. This rearrangement joins TRBV9 to TRBJ1-1; 9 bases align to TRBD1. Germline V gene lookup returns CDR1 SGDLS and CDR2 YYNGEE. The CDR3 extends over 14 amino acids. V lost 3 bases and J lost 1; bases outside the gene matches: 1.

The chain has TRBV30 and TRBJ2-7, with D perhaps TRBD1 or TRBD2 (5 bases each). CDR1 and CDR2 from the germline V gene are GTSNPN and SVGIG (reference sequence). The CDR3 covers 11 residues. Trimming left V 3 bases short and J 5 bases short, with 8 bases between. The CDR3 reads CAWSLGDEQYF. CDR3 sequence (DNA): TGTGCCTGGAGCCTGGGGGACGAGCAGTACTTC.